Sequencing of this T cell receptor beta chain was carried out in a study of OX40 agonist ivuxolimab in advanced cancers. Study-wide background: An agonistic human IgG2 monoclonal antibody against OX40 (CD134) was given.

The V end was cut by 3 bases, the J end by 2 bases, with 9 bases between. From germline, CDR1 is SNHLY and CDR2 FYNNEI. The CDR3 sequence is 14 residues long. The table came from immunoSEQ multiplex PCR; TCRdb's copy has only in-frame clones and leaves some out. The table lists some 78,000 clones, roughly nine tenths of them singletons. The chain recombines TRBV2 with TRBJ2-3; D is unclear. The clonotype comes from an adult with an advanced solid tumor such as melanoma, head and neck, liver or kidney cancer. The sequencing here drew on CD4+ or CD8+ T cells sorted from blood, taken in a trial of the OX40 agonist ivuxolimab. In DNA form, the CDR3 reads TGTGCCAGCAGTGATAAGGACCACACAGATACGCAGTATTTT. Encoded protein: CASSDKDHTDTQYF.